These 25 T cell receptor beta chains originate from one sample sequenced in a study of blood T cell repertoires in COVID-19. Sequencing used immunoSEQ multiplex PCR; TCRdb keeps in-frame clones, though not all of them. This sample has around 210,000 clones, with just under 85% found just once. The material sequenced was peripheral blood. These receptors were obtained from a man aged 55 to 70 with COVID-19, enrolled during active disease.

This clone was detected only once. The CDR3 DNA sequence: TGTGCCAGCAGCGAGACAAGATCTGGGGCCAACGTCCTGACTTTC. Amino acids: CASSETRSGANVLTF. The chain is built from TRBV25-1 and TRBJ2-6, with D unclear. Germline V gene data show CDR1 as MGHDK and CDR2 as SYGVNS. The CDR3 spans 15 residues. Trimming took 6 bases from V and 1 from J, leaving 10 bases between them.

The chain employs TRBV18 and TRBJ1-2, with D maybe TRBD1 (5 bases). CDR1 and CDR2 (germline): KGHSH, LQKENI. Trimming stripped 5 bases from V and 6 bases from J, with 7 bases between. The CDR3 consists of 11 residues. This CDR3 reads CASSSRDGYTF. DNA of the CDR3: TGTGCCAGCTCATCCAGGGATGGCTACACCTTC.

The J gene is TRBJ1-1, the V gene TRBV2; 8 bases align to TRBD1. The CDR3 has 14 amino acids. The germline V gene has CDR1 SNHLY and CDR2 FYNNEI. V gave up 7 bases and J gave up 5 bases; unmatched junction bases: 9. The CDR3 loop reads CASNLDRQGTEAFF. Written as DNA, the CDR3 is TGTGCCAGCAATCTCGACCGACAGGGGACTGAAGCTTTCTTT.

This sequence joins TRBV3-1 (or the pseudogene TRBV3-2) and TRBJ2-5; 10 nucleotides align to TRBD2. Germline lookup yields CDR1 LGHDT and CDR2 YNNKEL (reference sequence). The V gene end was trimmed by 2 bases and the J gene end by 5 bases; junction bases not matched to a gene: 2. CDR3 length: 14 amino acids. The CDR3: CASSQISGRETQYF. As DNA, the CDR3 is TGTGCCAGCAGCCAAATTAGCGGGAGGGAGACCCAGTACTTC.

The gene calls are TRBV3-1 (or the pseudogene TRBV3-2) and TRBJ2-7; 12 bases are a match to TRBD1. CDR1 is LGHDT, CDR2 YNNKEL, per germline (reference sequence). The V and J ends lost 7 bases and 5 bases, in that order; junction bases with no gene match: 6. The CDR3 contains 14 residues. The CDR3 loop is CASTGTGGLNEQYF. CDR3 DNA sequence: TGTGCCAGCACCGGGACAGGGGGCCTGAACGAGCAGTACTTC.

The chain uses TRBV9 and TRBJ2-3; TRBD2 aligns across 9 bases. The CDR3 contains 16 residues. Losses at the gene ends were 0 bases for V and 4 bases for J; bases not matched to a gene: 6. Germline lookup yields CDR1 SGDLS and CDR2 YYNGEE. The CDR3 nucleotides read TGTGCCAGCAGCGTAGTAGCGGGAGATGGTTCAGATACGCAGTATTTT. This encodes CASSVVAGDGSDTQYF.

For the CDR3, the DNA is TGTGCCAGCAGCTTGAATGGGGCGAGAGATACGCAGTATTTT. Amino acid sequence: CASSLNGARDTQYF. This rearrangement joins TRBV5-4 to TRBJ2-3; tentatively, D is TRBD1 (5 bases). Germline assignment: CDR1 SGHNT and CDR2 YYREEE (reference sequence). V dropped 1 base and J dropped 5 bases, with 11 bases sitting between them. This CDR3 comprises 14 residues.

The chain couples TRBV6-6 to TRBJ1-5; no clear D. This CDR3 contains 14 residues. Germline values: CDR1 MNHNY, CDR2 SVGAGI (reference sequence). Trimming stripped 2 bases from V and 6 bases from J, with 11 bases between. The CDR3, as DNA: TGTGCCAGCAGTTACCCCGAACGGGGTCAGCCCCAGCATTTT. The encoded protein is CASSYPERGQPQHF.

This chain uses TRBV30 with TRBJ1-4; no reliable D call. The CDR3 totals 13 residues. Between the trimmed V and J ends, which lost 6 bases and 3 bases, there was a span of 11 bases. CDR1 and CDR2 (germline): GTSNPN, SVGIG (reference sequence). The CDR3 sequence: CACHGVPNEKLFF. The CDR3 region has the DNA TGTGCCTGTCACGGGGTACCTAATGAAAAACTGTTTTTT.

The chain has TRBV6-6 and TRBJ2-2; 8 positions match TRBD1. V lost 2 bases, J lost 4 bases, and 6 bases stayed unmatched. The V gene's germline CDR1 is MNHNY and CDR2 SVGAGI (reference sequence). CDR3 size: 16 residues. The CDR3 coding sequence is TGTGCCAGCAGTTACGGCCAGGGGGCGCGCACCGGGGAGCTGTTTTTT. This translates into CASSYGQGARTGELFF.

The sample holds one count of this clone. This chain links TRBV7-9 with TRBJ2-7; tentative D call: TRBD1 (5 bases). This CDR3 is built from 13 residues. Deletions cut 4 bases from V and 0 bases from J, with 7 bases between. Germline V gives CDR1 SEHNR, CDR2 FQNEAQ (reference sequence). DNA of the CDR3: TGTGCCAGCAGCTCCGACAGCTCCTACGAGCAGTACTTC. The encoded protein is CASSSDSSYEQYF.

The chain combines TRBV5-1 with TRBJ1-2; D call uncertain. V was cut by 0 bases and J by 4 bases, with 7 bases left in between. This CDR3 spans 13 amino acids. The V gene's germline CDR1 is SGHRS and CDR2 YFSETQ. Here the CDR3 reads CASSLDSTYGYTF. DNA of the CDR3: TGCGCCAGCAGCTTGGACTCAACCTATGGCTACACCTTC. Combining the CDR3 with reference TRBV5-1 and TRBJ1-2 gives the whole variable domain KAGVTQTPRYLIKTRGQQVTLSCSPISGHRSVSWYQQTPGQGLQFLFEYFSETQRNKGNFPGRFSGRQFSNSRSEMNVSTLELGDSALYLCASSLDSTYGYTFGSGTRLTVV.

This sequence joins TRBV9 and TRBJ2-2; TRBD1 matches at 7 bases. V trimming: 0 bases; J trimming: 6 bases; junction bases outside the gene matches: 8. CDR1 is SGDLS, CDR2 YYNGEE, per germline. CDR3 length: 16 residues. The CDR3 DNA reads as TGTGCCAGCAGCGTAGCTTGGTCAGGGGGTGCCGGGGAGCTGTTTTTT. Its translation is CASSVAWSGGAGELFF.

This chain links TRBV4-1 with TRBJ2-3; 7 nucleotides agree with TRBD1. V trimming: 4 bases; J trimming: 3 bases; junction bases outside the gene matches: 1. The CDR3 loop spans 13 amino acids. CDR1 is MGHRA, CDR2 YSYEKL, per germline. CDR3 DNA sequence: TGCGCCAGCAGCCGACAGGGAACAGATACGCAGTATTTT. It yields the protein CASSRQGTDTQYF.

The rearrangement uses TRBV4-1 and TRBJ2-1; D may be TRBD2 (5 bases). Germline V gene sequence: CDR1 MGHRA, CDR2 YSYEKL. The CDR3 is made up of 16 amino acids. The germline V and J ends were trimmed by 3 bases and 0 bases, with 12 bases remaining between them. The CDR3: CASSHPDGVSYNEQFF. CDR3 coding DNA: TGCGCCAGCAGCCACCCGGACGGGGTCTCCTACAATGAGCAGTTCTTC.

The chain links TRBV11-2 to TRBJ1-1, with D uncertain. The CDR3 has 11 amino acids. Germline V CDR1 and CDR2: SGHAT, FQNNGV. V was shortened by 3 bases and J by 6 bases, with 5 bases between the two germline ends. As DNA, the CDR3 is TGTGCCAGCAGCTTCCGTTCTGAAGCTTTCTTT. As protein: CASSFRSEAFF.

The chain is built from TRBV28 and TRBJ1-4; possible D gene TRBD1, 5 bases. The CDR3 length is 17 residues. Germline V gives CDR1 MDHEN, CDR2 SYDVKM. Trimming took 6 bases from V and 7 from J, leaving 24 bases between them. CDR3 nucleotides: TGTGCCAGCAGCCGCGAAACTTCGGGGGGAGCTGGTGAAAAACTGTTTTTT. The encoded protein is CASSRETSGGAGEKLFF.

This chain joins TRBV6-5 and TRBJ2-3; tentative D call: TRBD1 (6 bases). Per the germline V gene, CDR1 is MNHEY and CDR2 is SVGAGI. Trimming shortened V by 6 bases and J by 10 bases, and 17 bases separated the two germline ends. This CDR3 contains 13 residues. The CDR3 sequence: CASRAPGVRAQYF. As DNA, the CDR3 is TGTGCCAGCAGGGCCCCAGGGGTGAGGGCGCAGTATTTT.

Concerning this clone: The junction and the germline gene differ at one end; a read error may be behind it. CDR3 coding DNA: TGTGCCAGCAGCTTAAAGAAGGACACGTTCACTCTAAGATTC. This gives the protein CASSLKKDTFTLRF. This sequence joins TRBV7-2 and TRBJ1-2, with a tentative D call TRBD1 (5 bases). This CDR3 has 14 amino acids. Looked up from germline, CDR1 is SGHTA and CDR2 is FQGNSA.

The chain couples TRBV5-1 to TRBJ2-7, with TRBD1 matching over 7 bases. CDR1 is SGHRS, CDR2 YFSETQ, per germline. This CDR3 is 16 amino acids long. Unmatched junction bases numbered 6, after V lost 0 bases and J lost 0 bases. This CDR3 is CASSLDGTVSSYEQYF. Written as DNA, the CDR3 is TGCGCCAGCAGCTTGGATGGGACAGTGAGCTCCTACGAGCAGTACTTC.

This CDR3 is CAWVGGEGSTEAFF. In DNA form, the CDR3 reads TGTGCCTGGGTCGGGGGGGAAGGGAGCACTGAAGCTTTCTTT. The rearrangement links TRBV30 to TRBJ1-1; weak D call: TRBD1 (5 bases). Germline V gene data show CDR1 as GTSNPN and CDR2 as SVGIG (reference sequence). The CDR3 has 14 amino acids. V lost 5 bases to trimming and J lost 4 bases, with 17 bases between them.

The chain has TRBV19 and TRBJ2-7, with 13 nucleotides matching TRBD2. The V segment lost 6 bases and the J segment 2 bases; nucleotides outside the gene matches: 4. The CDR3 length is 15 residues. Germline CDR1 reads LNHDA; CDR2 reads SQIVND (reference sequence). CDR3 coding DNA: TGTGCCAGTAGCATGGGACTAGCGGGGCCCTACGAGCAGTACTTC. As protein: CASSMGLAGPYEQYF.

The CDR3 here is CASRKDRGNQPQHF. The CDR3 bases are TGTGCCAGCAGGAAGGACAGGGGCAATCAGCCCCAGCATTTT. V usage is TRBV2 and J usage is TRBJ1-5; 8 nucleotides match TRBD1. Unmatched junction bases numbered 3, after V lost 6 bases and J lost 2 bases. Germline V gene lookup returns CDR1 SNHLY and CDR2 FYNNEI. CDR3 length: 14 amino acids.

CDR3 nucleotides: TGCGCCAGCAGCTTCGGCGACAGAAACTACGAGCAGTACTTC. Protein: CASSFGDRNYEQYF. The rearrangement uses TRBV5-1 and TRBJ2-7; a weak D match, TRBD1 (5 bases). With 2 bases removed from V and 3 bases from J, the gap between germline ends came to 12 bases. In germline, CDR1 is SGHRS, CDR2 YFSETQ. The CDR3 sequence is 14 residues long.

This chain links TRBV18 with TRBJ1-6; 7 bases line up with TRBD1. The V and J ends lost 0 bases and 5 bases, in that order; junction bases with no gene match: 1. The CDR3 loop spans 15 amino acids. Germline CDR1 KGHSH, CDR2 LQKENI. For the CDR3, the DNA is TGTGCCAGCTCACCACCTCAGGGGGATAATTCACCCCTCCACTTT. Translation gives CASSPPQGDNSPLHF.